This T cell receptor beta chain was found in a study of blood T cells in healthy people across ages. With a J-beta primer mix and a sample-barcoded 5' primer, a second PCR ran about 7 to 11 cycles. TCRdb analysed the 5' RACE reads with MiXCR anew, one entry per CDR3 protein. The table has around 990,000 distinct CDR3 sequences, about 25% seen once; the top ten hold approximately 0.75%. Trimming left V 3 bases short and J 4 bases short, with 9 bases between. The CDR3 has 13 residues. Germline V lookup: CDR1 SQVTM, CDR2 ANQGSEA. This clonotype has only a few counts. This sample also appeared in a second study, on T cells of mothers and their children.

The sample comprised blood. This clonotype was sampled from a girl under 10 years old in good health. The chain couples TRBV29-1 to TRBJ2-2; D ambiguous. The DNA of the CDR3 is TGCAGCGTTGACACGGCAGCCACCGGGGAGCTGTTTTTT. Protein product: CSVDTAATGELFF.